This passage covers 8 T cell receptor beta chains from one sample sequenced in a study of T-cell reconstitution after alpha-beta-depleted transplantation in children. Preparation of the TCRbeta library used unique molecular identifiers. TCRdb itself ran the PCR reads through MiXCR, one entry per CDR3 protein. The sample lists 45,000 to 55,000 distinct CDR3 sequences; around 9.2% were seen once. Sequencing was performed on PBMCs, mostly from graft donor cells, taken 60 days after TCRalphabeta/CD19-depleted stem cell transplant. The receptors shown here come from a male patient aged 2 to 10 who had a stem cell transplant for chronic granulomatous disease, so the T cells may come from the graft donor.

This clonotype was seen only a few times. The chain combines TRBV27 with TRBJ1-5; the D is unclear. Trimming pared 3 bases from V and 3 bases from J, leaving 12 bases between. Germline CDR1 is MNHEY and CDR2 is SMNVEV (reference sequence). The CDR3 extends over 15 amino acids. CDR3 amino acids: CASSFTGTFNQPQHF. CDR3 sequence (DNA): TGTGCCAGCAGTTTTACGGGAACCTTCAATCAGCCCCAGCATTTT.

This clonotype was picked up many times. The rearrangement links TRBV3-1 to TRBJ1-6; D is uncertain. The CDR3 sequence is 11 residues long. From germline, CDR1 is LGHDT and CDR2 YNNKEL (reference sequence). Trimming cost V 0 bases and J 18 bases, with 9 bases left between them. The CDR3, as DNA: TGTGCCAGCAGCCAAGATTTGGTTTACCACTTT. Encoded protein: CASSQDLVYHF.

This clonotype was seen at least ten times. The CDR3 spells CASSTTDRGQFSYNEQFF. The CDR3 nucleotides are TGTGCCAGCAGCACGACCGACAGGGGCCAATTCTCCTACAATGAGCAGTTCTTC. This sequence joins TRBV7-9 and TRBJ2-1; 8 bases align to TRBD1. Germline CDR1 is SEHNR and CDR2 is FQNEAQ (reference sequence). The CDR3 is made up of 18 amino acids. V was pared by 5 bases and J by 0 bases, with 12 bases of the junction left unmatched.

This clonotype was observed at least ten times. V is TRBV9 and J is TRBJ2-5; weak D call: TRBD2 (5 bases). CDR3 length: 14 amino acids. Trimming stripped 0 bases from V and 5 bases from J, with 11 bases between. CDR1 and CDR2 from the germline V gene are SGDLS and YYNGEE. CDR3 nucleotides: TGTGCCAGCAGCGTAGAGGGAGAGCATGAGACCCAGTACTTC. The encoded protein is CASSVEGEHETQYF.

This clonotype was seen at least ten times. This rearrangement joins TRBV20-1 to TRBJ1-5; 8 positions agree with TRBD1. The trim removed 0 bases at V and 5 bases at J, leaving 9 bases unmatched. From germline, CDR1 is DFQATT and CDR2 SNEGSKA (reference sequence). The CDR3 is made up of 16 amino acids. The CDR3 loop reads CSARDPAQGDHQPQHF. DNA of the CDR3: TGCAGTGCTAGAGATCCGGCACAGGGGGACCATCAGCCCCAGCATTTT.

This clonotype was seen more than once but under ten times. The rearrangement uses TRBV20-1 and TRBJ1-5; 9 nucleotides align to TRBD1. Germline CDR1 is DFQATT and CDR2 is SNEGSKA (reference sequence). CDR3 size: 16 residues. Germline trimming cut 0 bases from V and 9 bases from J; bases unmatched to any gene: 12. The CDR3 DNA follows: TGCAGTGCTAGAGATGTGGGGACAGGGCTCTCTTGGCCCCAGCATTTT. Translating gives CSARDVGTGLSWPQHF.

This clonotype was seen many times. V and J are TRBV20-1 and TRBJ2-6; 8 positions agree with TRBD1. Per germline, CDR1 DFQATT and CDR2 SNEGSKA (reference sequence). J was trimmed by 0 bases and V by 1 base; bases with no gene match: 11. The CDR3 runs to 19 residues. The CDR3 reads CSARAGQGWRLSGANVLTF. In DNA form, the CDR3 reads TGCAGTGCTAGAGCCGGACAGGGTTGGAGACTCTCTGGGGCCAACGTCCTGACTTTC.

This clonotype occurred a few times. V usage is TRBV9 and J usage is TRBJ2-3, with D tentatively TRBD2 (7 bases). The CDR3 length is 17 residues. V was pared by 4 bases and J by 1 base, with 19 bases between. CDR1 SGDLS and CDR2 YYNGEE come from the germline V gene. CDR3 residues: CASSNEGGGSGTDTQYF. The CDR3 nucleotides are TGTGCCAGCAGCAACGAGGGGGGCGGGAGTGGCACAGATACGCAGTATTTT.